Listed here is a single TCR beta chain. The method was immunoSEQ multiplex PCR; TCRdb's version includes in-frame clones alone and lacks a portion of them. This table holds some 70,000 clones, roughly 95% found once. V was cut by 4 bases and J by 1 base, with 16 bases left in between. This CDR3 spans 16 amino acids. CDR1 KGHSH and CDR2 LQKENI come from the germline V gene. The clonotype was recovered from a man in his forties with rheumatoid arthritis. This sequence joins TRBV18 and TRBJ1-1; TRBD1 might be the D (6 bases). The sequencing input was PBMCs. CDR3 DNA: TGTGCCAGCTCACTAAACCGGGACACCGCGAACACTGAAGCTTTCTTT. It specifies CASSLNRDTANTEAFF.